The clone carrying this TCR beta chain was counted once. The CDR3 has 14 amino acids. Looked up from germline, CDR1 is MNHEY and CDR2 is SVGAGI. Between the trimmed V and J ends, which lost 6 bases and 1 base, there was a span of 9 bases. Prior autoimmune disease or systemic immunosuppression barred patients. This specimen comes from a study of OX40 agonist ivuxolimab in advanced cancers. Study-level information: Dose-escalation patients were diagnosed with hepatocellular carcinoma, melanoma, renal cell cancer or head and neck cancer. In three patients, partial responses were observed, one with hepatocellular carcinoma and two with cutaneous melanoma.

Only in-frame clones appear in the TCRdb table, and some are missing; sequencing was by immunoSEQ multiplex PCR. The table shows roughly 79,000 clones, with more than 75% occurring only once. This receptor was obtained from an adult with an advanced solid tumor such as melanoma, head and neck, liver or kidney cancer. This specimen consisted of CD4+ or CD8+ T cells sorted from blood, obtained in a trial of the OX40 agonist ivuxolimab. This rearrangement joins TRBV6-5 to TRBJ2-2; maybe TRBD2 (5 bases). CDR3 amino acids: CASSFSGNTGELFF. In DNA form, the CDR3 reads TGTGCCAGCAGCTTCAGCGGGAACACCGGGGAGCTGTTTTTT.